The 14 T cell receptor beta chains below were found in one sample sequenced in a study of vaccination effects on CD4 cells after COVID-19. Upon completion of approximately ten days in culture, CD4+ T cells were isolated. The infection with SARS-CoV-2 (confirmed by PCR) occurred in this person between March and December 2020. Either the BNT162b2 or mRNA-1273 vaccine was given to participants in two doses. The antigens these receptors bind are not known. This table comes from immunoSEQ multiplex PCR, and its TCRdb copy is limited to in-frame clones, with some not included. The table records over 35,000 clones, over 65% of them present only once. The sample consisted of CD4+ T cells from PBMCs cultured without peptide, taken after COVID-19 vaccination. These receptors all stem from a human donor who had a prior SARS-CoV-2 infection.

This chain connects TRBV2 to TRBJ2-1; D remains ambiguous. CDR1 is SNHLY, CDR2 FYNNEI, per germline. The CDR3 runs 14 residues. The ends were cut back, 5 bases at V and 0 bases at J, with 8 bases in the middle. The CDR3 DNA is TGTGCCAGCAGTCTGGGCCTCTCCTACAATGAGCAGTTCTTC. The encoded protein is CASSLGLSYNEQFF.

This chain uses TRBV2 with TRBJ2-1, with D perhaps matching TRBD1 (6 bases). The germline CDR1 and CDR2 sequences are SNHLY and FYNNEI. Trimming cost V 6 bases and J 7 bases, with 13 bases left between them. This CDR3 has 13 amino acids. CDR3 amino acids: CASRPGHSNEQFF. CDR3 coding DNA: TGTGCCAGCAGGCCGGGACACTCGAATGAGCAGTTCTTC.

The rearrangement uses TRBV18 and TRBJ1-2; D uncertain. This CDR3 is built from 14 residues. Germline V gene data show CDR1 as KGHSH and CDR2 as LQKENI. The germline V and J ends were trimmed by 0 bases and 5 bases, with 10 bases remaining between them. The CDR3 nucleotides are TGTGCCAGCTCACCACCGCTGCAAACGTATGGCTACACCTTC. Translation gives CASSPPLQTYGYTF.

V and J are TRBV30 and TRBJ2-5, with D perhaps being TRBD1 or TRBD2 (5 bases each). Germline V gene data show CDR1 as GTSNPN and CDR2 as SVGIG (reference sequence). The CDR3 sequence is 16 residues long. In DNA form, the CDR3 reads TGTGCTATCACACGGGGACCGGGCCGCCTGGGAGAGACCCAGTACTTC. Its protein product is CAITRGPGRLGETQYF.

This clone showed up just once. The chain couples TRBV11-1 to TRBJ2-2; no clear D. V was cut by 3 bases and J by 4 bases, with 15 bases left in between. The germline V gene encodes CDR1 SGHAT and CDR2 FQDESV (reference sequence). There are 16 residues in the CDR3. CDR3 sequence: CASSFSPNLGTGELFF. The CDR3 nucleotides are TGTGCCAGCAGCTTCTCGCCGAATTTGGGCACCGGGGAGCTGTTTTTT. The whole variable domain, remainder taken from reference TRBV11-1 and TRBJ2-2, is EAEVAQSPRYKITEKSQAVAFWCDPISGHATLYWYRQILGQGPELLVQFQDESVVDDSQLPKDRFSAERLKGVDSTLKIQPAELGDSAMYLCASSFSPNLGTGELFFGEGSRLTVL.

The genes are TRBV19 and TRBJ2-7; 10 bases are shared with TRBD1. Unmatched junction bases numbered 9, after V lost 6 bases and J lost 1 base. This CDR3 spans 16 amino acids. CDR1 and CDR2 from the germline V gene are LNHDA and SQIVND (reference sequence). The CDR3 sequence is CASSPSRTGGSYEQYF. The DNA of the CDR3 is TGTGCCAGTAGCCCGTCCCGGACAGGGGGTTCCTACGAGCAGTACTTC. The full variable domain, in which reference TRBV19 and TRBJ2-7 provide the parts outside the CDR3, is DGGITQSPKYLFRKEGQNVTLSCEQNLNHDAMYWYRQDPGQGLRLIYYSQIVNDFQKGDIAEGYSVSREKKESFPLTVTSAQKNPTAFYLCASSPSRTGGSYEQYFGPGTRLTVT.

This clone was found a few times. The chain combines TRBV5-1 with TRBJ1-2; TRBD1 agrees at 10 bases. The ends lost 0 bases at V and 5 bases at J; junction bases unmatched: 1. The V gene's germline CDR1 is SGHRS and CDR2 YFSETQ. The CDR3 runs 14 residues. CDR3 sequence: CASSLGDRGYGYTF. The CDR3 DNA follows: TGCGCCAGCAGCTTGGGGGACAGGGGATATGGCTACACCTTC.

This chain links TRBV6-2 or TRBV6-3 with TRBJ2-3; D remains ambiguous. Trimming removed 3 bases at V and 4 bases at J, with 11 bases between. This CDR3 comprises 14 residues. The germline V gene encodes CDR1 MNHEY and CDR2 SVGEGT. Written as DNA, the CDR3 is TGTGCCAGCAGTTATTACCTCCGTCCAGATACGCAGTATTTT. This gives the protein CASSYYLRPDTQYF.

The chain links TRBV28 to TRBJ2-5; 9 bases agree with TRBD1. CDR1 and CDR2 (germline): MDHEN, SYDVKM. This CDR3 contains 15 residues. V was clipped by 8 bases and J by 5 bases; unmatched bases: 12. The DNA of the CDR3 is TGTGCCAGCGGCGTAAATTACAGGGGGCCGGAGACCCAGTACTTC. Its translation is CASGVNYRGPETQYF.

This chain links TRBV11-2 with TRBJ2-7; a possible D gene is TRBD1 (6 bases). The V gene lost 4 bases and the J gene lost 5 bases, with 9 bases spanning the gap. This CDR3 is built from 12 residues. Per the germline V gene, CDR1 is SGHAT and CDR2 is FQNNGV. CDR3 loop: CASSYRVDEQYF. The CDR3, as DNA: TGTGCCAGCAGCTACAGGGTAGACGAGCAGTACTTC.

The CDR3 region is CASSQGWGGSHYEQYF. The CDR3 region has the DNA TGCGCCAGCAGCCAAGGGTGGGGCGGGAGTCACTACGAGCAGTACTTC. The chain links TRBV4-3 to TRBJ2-7; TRBD2 agrees at 7 bases. With 1 base clipped from V and 3 bases from J, the junction kept 9 bases outside the gene matches. The germline V gene has CDR1 LGHNA and CDR2 YSLEER. The CDR3 extends over 16 amino acids.

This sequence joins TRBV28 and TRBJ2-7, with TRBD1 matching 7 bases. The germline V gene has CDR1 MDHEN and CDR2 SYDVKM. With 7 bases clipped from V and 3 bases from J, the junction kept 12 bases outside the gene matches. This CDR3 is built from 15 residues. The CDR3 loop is CASNTPSGQIYEQYF. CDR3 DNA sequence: TGTGCCAGCAATACACCTTCGGGACAGATCTACGAGCAGTACTTC. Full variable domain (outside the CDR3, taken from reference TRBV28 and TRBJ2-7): DVKVTQSSRYLVKRTGEKVFLECVQDMDHENMFWYRQDPGLGLRLIYFSYDVKMKEKGDIPEGYSVSREKKERFSLILESASTNQTSMYLCASNTPSGQIYEQYFGPGTRLTVT.

CDR3 sequence reads: CASKDSLQPQHF. The CDR3 nucleotides are TGTGCCAGCAAAGACAGTCTTCAGCCCCAGCATTTT. This rearrangement joins TRBV2 to TRBJ1-5, with a possible D match to TRBD1 (5 bases). The CDR3 consists of 12 residues. V lost 7 bases to trimming and J lost 6 bases, with 10 bases between them. Germline V gene lookup returns CDR1 SNHLY and CDR2 FYNNEI.

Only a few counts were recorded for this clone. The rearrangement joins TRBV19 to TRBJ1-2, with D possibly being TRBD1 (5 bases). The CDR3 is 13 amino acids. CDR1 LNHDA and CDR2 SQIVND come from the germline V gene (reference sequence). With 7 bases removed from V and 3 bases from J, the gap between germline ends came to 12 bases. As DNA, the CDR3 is TGTGCCAGTACTAGGGGCAGAGACTATGGCTACACCTTC. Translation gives CASTRGRDYGYTF.